This T cell receptor beta chain originates from a study of blood T cell repertoires in COVID-19. As for the study in general: The samples span acute and convalescent COVID-19 from the United States, Italy and Spain. PBMCs, B-cell-depleted T cells, or T cells were the source of the cDNA or gDNA that made up the material.

The J segment lost 0 bases and the V segment lost 4 bases, leaving 4 bases of the junction unmatched. Looked up from germline, CDR1 is MNHEY and CDR2 is SMNVEV (reference sequence). CDR3 length: 15 residues. Per the original data handling: The assay estimated nucleated cells by amplifying reference gene primers. Some clones are missing from TCRdb's copy, which holds only in-frame ones; the method was immunoSEQ multiplex PCR. The DNA was the basis for D and trimming; V, J and clone size are from that table. The table has roughly 300,000 clones, around 82% seen once. This clonotype originated in a woman aged 45-65 years who had recovered from COVID-19. The sequencing sample was made of peripheral blood. V and J are TRBV27 and TRBJ2-3, with 7 bases matching TRBD2. CDR3 residues: CASSSQLASTDTQYF. The CDR3, as DNA: TGTGCCAGCAGTTCCCAACTAGCGAGCACAGATACGCAGTATTTT.